Many counts were recorded for the clone carrying this TCR beta chain. Its antigen is undetermined. In germline, CDR1 is LNHDA, CDR2 SQIVND (reference sequence). This CDR3 comprises 15 residues. V was clipped by 1 base and J by 4 bases; unmatched bases: 5. This record belongs to a study of Graves' ophthalmopathy and Graves' hyperthyroidism. Regarding the study as a whole: For predicting ophthalmopathy progression, the model had 70.59% sensitivity and roughly 72% specificity. Stable hyperthyroidism and ophthalmopathy were told apart by a 13-signature model, which achieved approximately 87% sensitivity and 65% to 83% specificity.

The authors amplified TCR beta CDR3 regions, and they did so from RNA transcripts for repertoire sequencing. The authors performed first-round RT-PCR with HTBI primers and then a second-round multiplex PCR. TCRdb called the multiplex PCR reads again in MiXCR, with one record for every CDR3 protein. The sample shows about 480,000 distinct CDR3 sequences, about an eighth of them seen only once. This receptor was obtained from a woman in her twenties or thirties with Graves' ophthalmopathy. Sequenced sample: blood. V and J are TRBV19 and TRBJ2-7, with 9 nucleotides matching TRBD1. CDR3 sequence: CASSIAPGQGYEQYF. The CDR3 region has the DNA TGTGCCAGTAGTATAGCCCCGGGACAGGGATACGAGCAGTACTTC.